Listed here are 3 T cell receptor beta chains from one sample, sequenced in a study of regulatory T cells in long-lasting Graves disease. Time point meaning: persistent/refractory GD, antithyroid drugs over 5 years with positive TRAb. PBMCs were the source of the RNA used for TCR sequencing. iRepertoire HTBI primers and Arm-PCR of CDR3 regions built TCR beta libraries. Each CDR3 protein is one row after TCRdb ran MiXCR on the multiplex PCR reads. The sample comprises under 450,000 distinct CDR3 sequences, approximately 23% of which are singletons, and approximately 27% rests with the top ten. This specimen was peripheral blood mononuclear cells (PBMCs), taken when the disease was refractory, from a patient treated with antithyroid drugs. The receptors here all came from a middle-aged woman with Graves disease.

The chain employs TRBV27 and TRBJ2-1; TRBD2 is a possible D gene (5 bases). This CDR3 spans 13 amino acids. Germline CDR1 reads MNHEY; CDR2 reads SMNVEV (reference sequence). V lost 3 bases to trimming and J lost 7 bases, with 10 bases between them. The CDR3 sequence is CASSFVRGNEQFF. The CDR3 nucleotides are TGTGCCAGCAGTTTTGTCCGAGGGAATGAGCAGTTCTTC.

This clonotype was seen more than once but under ten times. The chain is built from TRBV29-1 and TRBJ2-4; TRBD1 matches 9 bases. Germline lookup yields CDR1 SQVTM and CDR2 ANQGSEA. The CDR3 is made up of 14 amino acids. V dropped 4 bases and J dropped 4; count of bases not matched to a gene: 5. The CDR3 is CSVATGGSKNIQYF. DNA of the CDR3: TGCAGCGTTGCGACAGGGGGGTCTAAAAACATTCAGTACTTC.

This clonotype came up many times. V usage is TRBV28 and J usage is TRBJ2-7; 9 positions agree with TRBD1. This CDR3 spans 19 amino acids. V was clipped by 2 bases and J by 1 base; unmatched bases: 15. Germline V lookup: CDR1 MDHEN, CDR2 SYDVKM. CDR3 coding DNA: TGTGCCAGCAGTTTACTAGGGGGGACAGGGCACCTTTTTTCCTACGAGCAGTACTTC. It encodes CASSLLGGTGHLFSYEQYF.